These T cell receptor beta chains were read from a single sample in a study of CD8 T cells in Susac syndrome. TCRdb re-analysed the immunoSEQ multiplex PCR reads in MiXCR, keeping a single row per CDR3 protein. The profile shows around 100,000 distinct CDR3 sequences, nearly 97% of them singletons. Sequencing was carried out using CD8+ T cells from PBMCs. These receptors all come from a human donor with Susac syndrome. Both conserved end residues are part of each CDR3. A D gene is named only where the DNA matches it firmly. Where a row states a size, it is once, few, many or the class of an expanded clone; other rows omit it.

d_call	v_call	clone_size	j_call	cdr3_nt	cdr3_aa
.	TRBV4-1	.	TRBJ1-5	TGCGCCAGCAGCCAAGAGAGGTCGAATCAGCCCCAGCATTTT	CASSQERSNQPQHF
.	TRBV5-6	.	TRBJ1-1	TGTGCCAGCAGCTTGGGAGCTGAAGCTTTCTTT	CASSLGAEAFF
TRBD2	TRBV5-1	.	TRBJ2-5	TGCGCCAGCAGCCCGACTAGCGCCCAAGAGACCCAGTACTTC	CASSPTSAQETQYF
.	TRBV6-2/TRBV6-3	.	TRBJ2-7	TGTGCCAGCAGACAAGCCGGGACAAACGAGCAGTACTTC	CASRQAGTNEQYF
.	TRBV6-5	few	TRBJ1-1	TGTGCCAGCAGTTACGGGCCCGAAGCTTTCTTT	CASSYGPEAFF
.	TRBV7-2	.	TRBJ2-7	TGTGCCAGCAGCACGGGACTCACAACCTACGAGCAGTACTTC	CASSTGLTTYEQYF
.	TRBV18	.	TRBJ1-5	TGTGCCAGCTCACCACCATCCTCCCATCAGCCCCAGCATTTT	CASSPPSSHQPQHF
.	TRBV2	once	TRBJ2-7	TGTGCCAGCAGCGTGGCCATACTTCTCGAGCAGTACTTC	CASSVAILLEQYF
TRBD1	TRBV27	.	TRBJ1-2	TGTGCCAGCAGTTTGGCAGGGGGCTATGGCTACACCTTC	CASSLAGGYGYTF
.	TRBV29-1	.	TRBJ1-2	TGCAGCGTTGAAGCAGGGGCCGTCTATGGCTACACCTTC	CSVEAGAVYGYTF
TRBD2	TRBV29-1	.	TRBJ2-7	TGCAGCGTTGAAGATCTGGGGACTAGCGGGAACTACGAGCAGTACTTC	CSVEDLGTSGNYEQYF
.	TRBV15	.	TRBJ2-3	TGTGCCACCAGCACAGCAACCCCAGATACGCAGTATTTT	CATSTATPDTQYF
.	TRBV18	.	TRBJ1-1	TGTGCCAGCTCACCACCAGCGACAGGCCATACTGAAGCTTTCTTT	CASSPPATGHTEAFF
.	TRBV29-1	.	TRBJ2-1	TGCAGCGTTGTGGGCGGGATAGTGAATGAGCAGTTCTTC	CSVVGGIVNEQFF
.	TRBV24-1	.	TRBJ2-5	TGTGCCACCAGTGAAGCCGGAGACCAAGAGACCCAGTACTTC	CATSEAGDQETQYF
.	TRBV12-3/TRBV12-4	.	TRBJ2-5	TGTGCCAGCAGTTTGGGGTCCCTTTGGAGTGAGACCCAGTACTTC	CASSLGSLWSETQYF
TRBD1	TRBV3-1	.	TRBJ2-4	TGTGCCAGCAGCCCCAGGACAGGATCAACCGTAGCCAAAAACATTCAGTACTTC	CASSPRTGSTVAKNIQYF
.	TRBV20-1	once	TRBJ1-6	TGCAGTGCTAGAGATCCCCAGGGAAGGGGCGATAATTCACCCCTCCACTTT	CSARDPQGRGDNSPLHF
TRBD1	TRBV5-1	.	TRBJ2-5	TGCGCCAGCAGCTTGGGGACAGGGGCGGAGACCCAGTACTTC	CASSLGTGAETQYF
.	TRBV7-2	.	TRBJ1-5	TGTGCCAGCACCACCGGATTGGGGAATCAGCCCCAGCATTTT	CASTTGLGNQPQHF
.	TRBV13	.	TRBJ2-7	TGTGCCAGCAGCTTATACGCCGAGGCCTACGAGCAGTACTTC	CASSLYAEAYEQYF
.	TRBV3-1	.	TRBJ1-1	TGTGCCAGCAGCCGGCAGAGTTTGAACACTGAAGCTTTCTTT	CASSRQSLNTEAFF
.	TRBV5-4	once	TRBJ1-2	TGTGCCAGCAGCTCGAACAGGGTCGACTATGGCTACACCTTC	CASSSNRVDYGYTF
.	TRBV24-1	.	TRBJ2-7	TGTGCCACCAGTGATTTGGAGGGATTCCCCTACGAGCAGTACTTC	CATSDLEGFPYEQYF
.	TRBV20-1	.	TRBJ2-1	TGCAGTGCTAGAGACAGGGCCTCCTACAATGAGCAGTTCTTC	CSARDRASYNEQFF
TRBD2	TRBV6-5	.	TRBJ2-5	TGTGCCAGCGGACTAGCGCCCCAAGAGACCCAGTACTTC	CASGLAPQETQYF
TRBD1	TRBV9	.	TRBJ2-7	TGTGCCAGCAGCGTAGAGGGGGCGGACGAGCAGTACTTC	CASSVEGADEQYF
.	TRBV3-1	.	TRBJ2-7	TGTGCCAGCAGCCAAGTTGGGAGTCAACAGGGGACTAGTGAGCAGTACTTC	CASSQVGSQQGTSEQYF
.	TRBV5-1	.	TRBJ1-1	TGCGCCAGCAGCCGAGAACGGGGCACTGAAGCTTTCTTT	CASSRERGTEAFF
TRBD2	TRBV19	.	TRBJ2-1	TGTGCCAGTAGTATAAGCGGGAGGGATTACAATGAGCAGTTCTTC	CASSISGRDYNEQFF
TRBD1	TRBV20-1	.	TRBJ2-2	TGCAGTGCTCCCGGGACAGTAAAGGCCGGGGAGCTGTTTTTT	CSAPGTVKAGELFF
.	TRBV29-1	.	TRBJ2-7	TGCAGCGTTGAGCGAGACGGTACGGGGTACGAGCAGTACTTC	CSVERDGTGYEQYF
.	TRBV2	once	TRBJ1-5	TGTGCCAGCACCAGAGAGGGCAATCAGCCCCAGCATTTT	CASTREGNQPQHF
TRBD1	TRBV29-1	.	TRBJ1-1	TGCAGCGTTGGGACAGGGAAGACTGAAGCTTTCTTT	CSVGTGKTEAFF
.	TRBV29-1	.	TRBJ2-2	TGCAGCGTTGGAAGGAGGGGGGGGGCCCCCAACGGGGAGCTGTTTTTT	CSVGRRGGAPNGELFF
.	TRBV7-9	.	TRBJ2-5	TGTGCCAGCAGCCCCGAAGGGGCCCAAGAGACCCAGTACTTC	CASSPEGAQETQYF
.	TRBV18	.	TRBJ1-1	TGTGCCAGCTCACCACGCTCTGCTAACACTGAAGCTTTCTTT	CASSPRSANTEAFF
TRBD1	TRBV4-1	.	TRBJ1-2	TGCGCCAGCAGCCAAAGGACAGGGGAGAATGGCTACACCTTC	CASSQRTGENGYTF
.	TRBV27	.	TRBJ2-7	TGTGCCAGCAGTTTAACGGGGACGGGACGATACGAGCAGTACTTC	CASSLTGTGRYEQYF
.	TRBV6-5	.	TRBJ1-1	TGTGCCAGCAGTCCCCCATTCAGTATGAACACTGAAGCTTTCTTT	CASSPPFSMNTEAFF
TRBD1	TRBV29-1	.	TRBJ1-2	TGCAGCGTAGTGGACAGGCCGGGCTACACCTTC	CSVVDRPGYTF
.	TRBV6-5	.	TRBJ1-2	TGTGCCAGCAGACGGGGACCCAACTATGGCTACACCTTC	CASRRGPNYGYTF
TRBD2	TRBV4-2	.	TRBJ2-1	TGTGCCAGCAGCCGTCCGGGACTAGCATATGAGCAGTTCTTC	CASSRPGLAYEQFF
TRBD1	TRBV27	.	TRBJ1-2	TGTGCCAGCAGCGGAACCCAGCAGGGGGCAAAAAATGGCTACACCTTC	CASSGTQQGAKNGYTF
.	TRBV3-1	.	TRBJ2-2	TGTGCCAGCAGCCCACCCTTGGTGGCTACCGGGGAGCTGTTTTTT	CASSPPLVATGELFF
TRBD1	TRBV24-1	.	TRBJ2-1	TGTGCCACCAGTGACCCTGGGACAGGTGGTGAGCAGTTCTTC	CATSDPGTGGEQFF